The 25 T cell receptor beta chains listed next were all sequenced from one sample in a study of T-cell reconstitution after alpha-beta-depleted transplantation in children. Using unique molecular identifiers, the investigators prepared the TCRbeta library. TCRdb processed the PCR reads anew with MiXCR; each CDR3 protein has one entry. The sample gives under 300,000 distinct CDR3 sequences, about 9.9% of which show up once; around 24% is in the top ten. This specimen consisted of peripheral blood, obtained 180 days after TCRalphabeta/CD19-depleted stem cell transplant. The receptors shown here come from a male patient aged 2 to 9 who had a stem cell transplant for chronic granulomatous disease, so the T cells may come from the graft donor.

Many counts were recorded for this clonotype. The chain couples TRBV29-1 to TRBJ2-4, with no clear D. CDR3 length equals 13 residues. The germline CDR1 and CDR2 sequences are SQVTM and ANQGSEA. Deletions cut 7 bases from V and 0 bases from J, with 10 bases between. CDR3 coding DNA: TGCAGCGCCATCAGTCTAGCCAAAAACATTCAGTACTTC. This sequence encodes CSAISLAKNIQYF.

This clonotype was found many times. This rearrangement joins TRBV20-1 to TRBJ2-7; 10 bases are shared with TRBD2. This CDR3 is 12 amino acids long. Germline V gene sequence: CDR1 DFQATT, CDR2 SNEGSKA (reference sequence). CDR3 sequence (DNA): TGCAGAGCGGGAGGGCCTGGGGACGAGCAGTACTTC. Protein product: CRAGGPGDEQYF.

This clonotype was observed at least ten times. V gene TRBV11-2 combines with J gene TRBJ2-1; maybe TRBD1 (6 bases). V was pared by 1 base and J by 7 bases, with 17 bases between. The CDR3 is 16 amino acids. In germline, CDR1 is SGHAT, CDR2 FQNNGV. CDR3 protein: CASSLGRDNLGNEQFF. Here the CDR3 DNA reads TGTGCCAGCAGCTTAGGTCGGGACAACCTTGGAAATGAGCAGTTCTTC.

This clonotype was detected many times. V and J are TRBV15 and TRBJ2-2; D perhaps matches TRBD2 (5 bases). V was pared by 4 bases and J by 5 bases, with 14 bases between. Germline V gene data show CDR1 as LNHNV and CDR2 as YYDKDF (reference sequence). The CDR3 sequence is 15 residues long. In DNA form, the CDR3 reads TGTGCCACCAGCACACGAGGCGGGCCAACCGGGGAGCTGTTTTTT. This encodes CATSTRGGPTGELFF.

The gene calls are TRBV29-1 and TRBJ2-1; possible D gene TRBD2, 5 bases. V lost 3 bases, J lost 3 bases, and 9 bases lay in between. Germline V gene lookup returns CDR1 SQVTM and CDR2 ANQGSEA. The CDR3 is 13 amino acids. CDR3 protein: CSVESGFYNEQFF. In nucleotides, the CDR3 is TGCAGCGTTGAGTCGGGGTTCTACAATGAGCAGTTCTTC.

Comment on this clonotype: This may come from a read error, since a much larger clone is one base off. The chain recombines TRBV7-3 with TRBJ2-2, with TRBD2 matching 11 bases. This CDR3 is built from 15 residues. Germline CDR1 reads SGHTA; CDR2 reads FQGTGA. The CDR3 DNA is TGTGTCAGCAGCGTAGCGGGGGGGATAACCGGGGAGCTGTTTTTT. This gives the protein CVSSVAGGITGELFF.

This clonotype was counted ten times or more. The J gene is TRBJ2-7, the V gene TRBV29-1; 9 nucleotides agree with TRBD1. This CDR3 region has 14 residues. The trim removed 7 bases at V and 5 bases at J, leaving 12 bases unmatched. Germline-derived CDR1 and CDR2 are SQVTM and ANQGSEA. DNA for the CDR3: TGCAGCGCCAAACCGGGACAGGGTCCTCACGAGCAGTACTTC. It yields the protein CSAKPGQGPHEQYF.

This clonotype was seen ten or more times. The V call is TRBV20-1, the J call TRBJ1-1; 8 bases line up with TRBD1. Unmatched junction bases numbered 7, after V lost 5 bases and J lost 2 bases. The V gene's germline CDR1 is DFQATT and CDR2 SNEGSKA (reference sequence). The CDR3 covers 14 residues. CDR3: CSADRGLPNTEAFF. CDR3 nucleotide sequence: TGCAGTGCTGACAGGGGACTCCCCAACACTGAAGCTTTCTTT.

This clonotype was picked up many times. V is TRBV20-1 and J is TRBJ2-5; 10 positions agree with TRBD1. Germline V lookup: CDR1 DFQATT, CDR2 SNEGSKA (reference sequence). V shed 3 bases, J shed 4 bases, and the junction held 5 bases outside the gene matches. There are 14 residues in the CDR3. CDR3 in DNA: TGCAGTGCTAGTTATGGGACAGGGGTAGAGACCCAGTACTTC. Translated: CSASYGTGVETQYF.

This clonotype occurred many times. This chain joins TRBV12-3 or TRBV12-4 and TRBJ1-1; D is perhaps TRBD1 (5 bases). The CDR3 covers 13 residues. The ends were cut back, 3 bases at V and 3 bases at J, with 8 bases in the middle. The CDR3 protein is CASSLQGDTEAFF. In DNA, the CDR3 is TGTGCCAGCAGTTTGCAGGGAGACACTGAAGCTTTCTTT.

Regarding this clonotype: This may be a read error: a much more frequent sequence differs by one nucleotide. The rearrangement uses TRBV15 and TRBJ2-1, with a tentative D call TRBD2 (6 bases). V lost 6 bases and J lost 4, with 19 bases in between. The CDR3 is 16 amino acids. Germline V gene lookup returns CDR1 LNHNV and CDR2 YYDKDF (reference sequence). As DNA, the CDR3 is TGTGCCACCAGACAGGCGGGACTCCTAAGATACAATGAGCAGTTCTTC. Residues: CATRQAGLLRYNEQFF. Combining the CDR3 with reference TRBV15 and TRBJ2-1 gives the whole variable domain DAMVIQNPRYQVTQFGKPVTLSCSQTLNHNVMYWYQQKSSQAPKLLFHYYDKDFNNEADTPDNFQSRRPNTSFCFLDIRSPGLGDTAMYLCATRQAGLLRYNEQFFGPGTRLTVL.

Only one count was recorded for this clonotype. A read error is possible here, since a much larger clone lies one base away. This sequence joins TRBV13 and TRBJ1-1; 8 nucleotides match TRBD1. Germline assignment: CDR1 PRHDT and CDR2 FYEKMQ (reference sequence). The CDR3 is 15 residues long. The CDR3 DNA reads as TGTGCCAGCAGCCCATACAGGGGGAAGAACACTAAAGCTTTCTTT. Amino acid sequence: CASSPYRGKNTKAFF.

This clonotype appeared many times. The chain couples TRBV11-2 to TRBJ2-3; D is undetermined. Per germline, CDR1 SGHAT and CDR2 FQNNGV. The CDR3 has 17 residues. Between the trimmed V and J ends, which lost 1 base and 3 bases, there was a span of 17 bases. The CDR3 nucleotides read TGTGCCAGCAGCTTAGGGAGCAGGATGACATGGACAGATACGCAGTATTTT. Its translation: CASSLGSRMTWTDTQYF.

This clonotype showed up many times. The V gene is TRBV4-1, the J gene TRBJ2-2; a weak D match, TRBD1 (6 bases). Germline CDR1 MGHRA, CDR2 YSYEKL. This CDR3 contains 17 residues. V was clipped by 2 bases and J by 4 bases, with 17 bases between them. The CDR3 region has the DNA TGCGCCAGCAGCCAAAATACTGGGGGCCGGGTCACCGGGGAGCTGTTTTTT. Translating it yields CASSQNTGGRVTGELFF.

This clonotype was counted many times. The chain carries TRBV5-1 and TRBJ2-3; 8 nucleotides match TRBD1. Germline trimming cut 1 base from V and 0 bases from J; bases unmatched to any gene: 10. The CDR3 contains 18 residues. Germline-derived CDR1 and CDR2 are SGHRS and YFSETQ. CDR3 DNA: TGCGCCAGCAGCTTGAGGCACAGGGGGTACCTTAGCACAGATACGCAGTATTTT. It codes for CASSLRHRGYLSTDTQYF. Combining the CDR3 with reference TRBV5-1 and TRBJ2-3 gives the whole variable domain KAGVTQTPRYLIKTRGQQVTLSCSPISGHRSVSWYQQTPGQGLQFLFEYFSETQRNKGNFPGRFSGRQFSNSRSEMNVSTLELGDSALYLCASSLRHRGYLSTDTQYFGPGTRLTVL.

The rearrangement links TRBV5-1 to TRBJ2-2; 8 bases line up with TRBD1. Looked up from germline, CDR1 is SGHRS and CDR2 is YFSETQ. The CDR3 is 15 residues long. V shed 4 bases and J 4 bases; nucleotides not matched to a gene: 6. CDR3 sequence reads: CASSQTGAPTGELFF. For the CDR3, the DNA is TGCGCCAGCAGCCAGACAGGGGCCCCCACCGGGGAGCTGTTTTTT.

This clonotype was seen many times. The genes are TRBV5-4 and TRBJ2-4; the match to TRBD2 covers 15 bases. The trim removed 8 bases at V and 10 bases at J, leaving 7 bases unmatched. The CDR3 sequence is 14 residues long. Per germline, CDR1 SGHNT and CDR2 YYREEE (reference sequence). The CDR3 nucleotides read TGTGCCAGACCTGGACTAGCGGGGGGGAGGATTCAGTACTTC. This encodes CARPGLAGGRIQYF.

This clonotype was observed at least ten times. The chain is built from TRBV5-4 and TRBJ2-7; 9 positions agree with TRBD2. V lost 0 bases and J lost 5; bases outside the gene matches: 6. CDR3 length: 15 amino acids. CDR1 is SGHNT and CDR2 is YYREEE in the germline V gene (reference sequence). CDR3 protein: CASSLEGTSLHEQYF. The DNA for the CDR3 is TGTGCCAGCAGCTTGGAAGGGACTAGCCTCCACGAGCAGTACTTC. The variable domain in full, completed from reference TRBV5-4 and TRBJ2-7, reads ETGVTQSPTHLIKTRGQQVTLRCSSQSGHNTVSWYQQALGQGPQFIFQYYREEENGRGNFPPRFSGLQFPNYSSELNVNALELDDSALYLCASSLEGTSLHEQYFGPGTRLTVT.

This clonotype was picked up a small number of times. The rearrangement uses TRBV30 and TRBJ2-1, with D unresolved. Trimming removed 4 bases at V and 5 bases at J, with 6 bases between. From germline, CDR1 is GTSNPN and CDR2 SVGIG (reference sequence). The length of the CDR3 is 11 residues. The CDR3 region has the DNA TGTGCCTGGACAGGTCACAATGAGCAGTTCTTC. It translates to CAWTGHNEQFF.

This clonotype was found many times. The chain carries TRBV5-1 and TRBJ2-2; 8 positions agree with TRBD2. After removal of 5 bases from V and 0 bases from J, the junction contained 15 bases not matched to a gene. The CDR3 runs 19 residues. Germline V gives CDR1 SGHRS, CDR2 YFSETQ. In DNA form, the CDR3 reads TGCGCCAGCAGGTTTGGACTGCGGGAGGCCCTGGCGAACACCGGGGAGCTGTTTTTT. This gives the protein CASRFGLREALANTGELFF.

This clonotype was detected many times. This CDR3 is CASSWASGNEQYF. The DNA of the CDR3 is TGTGCCAGCAGCTGGGCTAGCGGCAACGAGCAGTACTTC. This sequence joins TRBV3-1 and TRBJ2-7; the match to TRBD2 covers 7 bases. Germline CDR1 LGHDT, CDR2 YNNKEL (reference sequence). This CDR3 has 13 amino acids. V dropped 5 bases and J dropped 5; count of bases not matched to a gene: 6.

This clonotype was counted a few times. CDR3 sequence reads: CASNPTELNQPQHF. The CDR3 DNA follows: TGTGCCAGTAACCCGACGGAACTCAATCAGCCCCAGCATTTT. The chain uses TRBV19 and TRBJ1-5; D not resolved. CDR3 length: 14 amino acids. V was pared by 7 bases and J by 3 bases, with 13 bases between. Germline CDR1 LNHDA, CDR2 SQIVND (reference sequence).

This clonotype was picked up many times. The chain employs TRBV3-1 and TRBJ1-6, with TRBD1 as a possible D gene (5 bases). This CDR3 spans 14 amino acids. Per germline, CDR1 LGHDT and CDR2 YNNKEL (reference sequence). Trimming took 1 base from V and 7 from J, leaving 8 bases between them. The DNA for the CDR3 is TGTGCCAGCAGCCAAGGACAGTTCAATTCACCCCTCCACTTT. This codes for CASSQGQFNSPLHF.

There are many counts of this clonotype. The genes are TRBV7-6 and TRBJ1-2; 9 positions agree with TRBD1. Losses at the gene ends were 4 bases for V and 8 bases for J; bases not matched to a gene: 5. Per the germline V gene, CDR1 is SGHVS and CDR2 is FNYEAQ. The CDR3 covers 13 residues. The CDR3 is CASSSLTGGGYTF. In DNA, the CDR3 is TGTGCCAGCAGCTCGCTCACAGGGGGCGGCTACACCTTC.

This clonotype was detected many times. The chain carries TRBV5-6 and TRBJ2-1; TRBD2 agrees at 8 bases. CDR1 SGHDT and CDR2 YYEEEE come from the germline V gene. V shed 5 bases, J shed 3 bases, and the junction held 10 bases outside the gene matches. The CDR3 sequence is 16 residues long. CDR3 in amino acids: CASRGVGTRYYNEQFF. The CDR3 DNA sequence: TGTGCCAGCAGGGGGGTCGGGACTAGGTACTACAATGAGCAGTTCTTC.